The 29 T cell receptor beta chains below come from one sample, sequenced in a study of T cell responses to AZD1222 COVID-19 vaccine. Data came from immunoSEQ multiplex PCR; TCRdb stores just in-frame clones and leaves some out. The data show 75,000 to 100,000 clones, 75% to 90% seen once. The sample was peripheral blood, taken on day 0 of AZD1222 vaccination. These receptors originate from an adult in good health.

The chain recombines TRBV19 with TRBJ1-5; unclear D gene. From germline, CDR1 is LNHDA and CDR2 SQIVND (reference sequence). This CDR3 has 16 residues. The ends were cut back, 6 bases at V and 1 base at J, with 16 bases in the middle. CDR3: CASSPSSGWSNQPQHF. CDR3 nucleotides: TGTGCCAGTAGCCCTTCAAGTGGGTGGAGCAATCAGCCCCAGCATTTT.

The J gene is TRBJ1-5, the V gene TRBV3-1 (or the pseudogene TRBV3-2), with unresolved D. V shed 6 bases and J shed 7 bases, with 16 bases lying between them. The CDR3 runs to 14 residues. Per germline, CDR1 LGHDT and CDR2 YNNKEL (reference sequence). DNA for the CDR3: TGTGCCAGCAGTCCCCTTGGTGTCTCCCAGCCCCAGCATTTT. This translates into CASSPLGVSQPQHF.

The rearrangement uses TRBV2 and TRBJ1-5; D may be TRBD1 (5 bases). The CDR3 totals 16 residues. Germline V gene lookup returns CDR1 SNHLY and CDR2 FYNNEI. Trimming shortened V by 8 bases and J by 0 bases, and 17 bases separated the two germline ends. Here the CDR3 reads CASPISGKSSNQPQHF. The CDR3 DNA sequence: TGTGCCAGCCCTATCTCAGGGAAATCTAGCAATCAGCCCCAGCATTTT.

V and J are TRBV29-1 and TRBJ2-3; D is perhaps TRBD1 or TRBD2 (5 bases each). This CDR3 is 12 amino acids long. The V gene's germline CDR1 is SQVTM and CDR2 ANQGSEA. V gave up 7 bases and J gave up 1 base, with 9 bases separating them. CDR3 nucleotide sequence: TGCAGCGCGTTGGGGGGCACAGATACGCAGTATTTT. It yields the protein CSALGGTDTQYF.

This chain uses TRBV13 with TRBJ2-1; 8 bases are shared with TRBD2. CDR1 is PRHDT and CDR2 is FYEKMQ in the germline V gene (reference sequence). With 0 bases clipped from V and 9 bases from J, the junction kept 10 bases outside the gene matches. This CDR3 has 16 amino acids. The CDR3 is CASSLGGSGKVREQFF. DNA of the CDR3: TGTGCCAGCAGCTTAGGGGGTAGCGGGAAGGTACGTGAGCAGTTCTTC.

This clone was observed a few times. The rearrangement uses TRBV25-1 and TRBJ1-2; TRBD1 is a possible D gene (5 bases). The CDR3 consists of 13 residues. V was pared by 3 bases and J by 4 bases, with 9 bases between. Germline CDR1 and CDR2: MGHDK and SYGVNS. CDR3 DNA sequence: TGTGCCAGCAGTGATGGGGCGGCCTATGGCTACACCTTC. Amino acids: CASSDGAAYGYTF.

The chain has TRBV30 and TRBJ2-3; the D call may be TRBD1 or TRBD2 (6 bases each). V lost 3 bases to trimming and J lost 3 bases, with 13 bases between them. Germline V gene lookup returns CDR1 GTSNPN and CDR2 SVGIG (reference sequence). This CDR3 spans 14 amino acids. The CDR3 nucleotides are TGTGCCTGGAGGGCAGGAGGGGGTACAGATACGCAGTATTTT. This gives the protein CAWRAGGGTDTQYF.

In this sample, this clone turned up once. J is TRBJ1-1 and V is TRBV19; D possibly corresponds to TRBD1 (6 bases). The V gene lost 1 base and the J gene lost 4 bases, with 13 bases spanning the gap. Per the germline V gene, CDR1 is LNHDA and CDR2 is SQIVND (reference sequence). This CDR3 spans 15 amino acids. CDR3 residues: CASSIGGPPGTEAFF. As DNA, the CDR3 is TGTGCCAGTAGTATAGGGGGGCCCCCTGGCACTGAAGCTTTCTTT.

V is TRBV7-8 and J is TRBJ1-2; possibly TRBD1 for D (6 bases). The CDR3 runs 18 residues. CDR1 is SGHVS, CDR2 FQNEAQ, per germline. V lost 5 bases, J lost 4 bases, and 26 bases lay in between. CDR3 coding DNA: TGTGCCAGCAGCCCCCTGAGGGGACATGAAGGGCAAGGCTATGGCTACACCTTC. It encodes CASSPLRGHEGQGYGYTF.

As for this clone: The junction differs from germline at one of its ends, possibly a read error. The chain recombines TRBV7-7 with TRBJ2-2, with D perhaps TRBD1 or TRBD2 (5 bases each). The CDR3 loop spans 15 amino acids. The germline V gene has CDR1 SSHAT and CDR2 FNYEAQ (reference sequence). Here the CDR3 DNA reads TGTGCTAGCAGCTTAGGGGACCCCGGGGCCGGGGAGCTGTTTTTT. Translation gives CASSLGDPGAGELFF.

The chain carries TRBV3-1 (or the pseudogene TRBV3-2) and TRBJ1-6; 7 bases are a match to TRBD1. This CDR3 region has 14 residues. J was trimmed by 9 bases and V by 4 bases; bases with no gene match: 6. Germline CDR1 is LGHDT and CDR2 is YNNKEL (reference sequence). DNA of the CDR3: TGTGCCAGCAGCCCCACAGGGGATGGTTCACCCCTCCACTTT. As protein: CASSPTGDGSPLHF.

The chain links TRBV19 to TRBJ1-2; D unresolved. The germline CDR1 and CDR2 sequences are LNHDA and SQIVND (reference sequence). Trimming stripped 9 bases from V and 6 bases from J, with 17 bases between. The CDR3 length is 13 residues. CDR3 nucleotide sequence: TGTGCCAGCTCCATTTACGATGGGGATGGCTACACCTTC. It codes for CASSIYDGDGYTF.

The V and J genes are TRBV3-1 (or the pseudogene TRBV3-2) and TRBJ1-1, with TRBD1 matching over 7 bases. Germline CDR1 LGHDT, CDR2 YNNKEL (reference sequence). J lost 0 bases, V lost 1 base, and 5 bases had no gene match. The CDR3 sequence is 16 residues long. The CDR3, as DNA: TGTGCCAGCAGCCAAGGATGGGGACAGCTGAACACTGAAGCTTTCTTT. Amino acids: CASSQGWGQLNTEAFF.

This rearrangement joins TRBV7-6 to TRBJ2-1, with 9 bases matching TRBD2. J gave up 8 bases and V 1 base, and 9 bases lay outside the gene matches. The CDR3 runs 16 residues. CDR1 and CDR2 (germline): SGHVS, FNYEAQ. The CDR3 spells CASSLGGGRALDEQFF. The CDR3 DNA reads TGTGCCAGCAGCTTAGGAGGCGGGAGGGCCCTTGATGAGCAGTTCTTC.

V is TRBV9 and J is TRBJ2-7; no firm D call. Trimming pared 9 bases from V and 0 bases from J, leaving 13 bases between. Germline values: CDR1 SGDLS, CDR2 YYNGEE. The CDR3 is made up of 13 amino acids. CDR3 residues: CATTRSSSYEQYF. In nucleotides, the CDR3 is TGTGCCACCACCCGTAGCAGCTCCTACGAGCAGTACTTC.

CDR3 nucleotide sequence: TGCGCCAGCAGCTTGCTTGCAACTAATGAAAAACTGTTTTTT. Translation: CASSLLATNEKLFF. The V call is TRBV5-1, the J call TRBJ1-4, with D unresolved. The CDR3 is made up of 14 amino acids. Trimming took 1 base from V and 0 from J, leaving 4 bases between them. Germline CDR1 reads SGHRS; CDR2 reads YFSETQ.

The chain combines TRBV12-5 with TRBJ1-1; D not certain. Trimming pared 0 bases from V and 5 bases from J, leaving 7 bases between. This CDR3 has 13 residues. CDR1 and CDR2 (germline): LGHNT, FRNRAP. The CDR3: CASGLVGWTEAFF. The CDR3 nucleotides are TGTGCTAGTGGTTTGGTCGGCTGGACTGAAGCTTTCTTT. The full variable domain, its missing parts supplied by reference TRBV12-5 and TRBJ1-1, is DARVTQTPRHKVTEMGQEVTMRCQPILGHNTVFWYRQTMMQGLELLAYFRNRAPLDDSGMPKDRFSAEMPDATLATLKIQPSEPRDSAVYFCASGLVGWTEAFFGQGTRLTVV.

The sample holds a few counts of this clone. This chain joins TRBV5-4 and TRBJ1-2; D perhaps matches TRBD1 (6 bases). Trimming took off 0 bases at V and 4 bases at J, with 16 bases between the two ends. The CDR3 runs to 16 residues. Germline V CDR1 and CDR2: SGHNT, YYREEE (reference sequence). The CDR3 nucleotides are TGTGCCAGCAGCTTGGGGGGCGGACAGAGTAGCTATGGCTACACCTTC. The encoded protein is CASSLGGGQSSYGYTF.

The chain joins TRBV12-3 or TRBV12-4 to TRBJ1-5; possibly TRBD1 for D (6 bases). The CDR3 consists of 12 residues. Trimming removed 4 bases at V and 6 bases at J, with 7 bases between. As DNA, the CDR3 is TGTGCCAGCAGTTCAGGGGTTCAGCCCCAGCATTTT. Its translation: CASSSGVQPQHF.

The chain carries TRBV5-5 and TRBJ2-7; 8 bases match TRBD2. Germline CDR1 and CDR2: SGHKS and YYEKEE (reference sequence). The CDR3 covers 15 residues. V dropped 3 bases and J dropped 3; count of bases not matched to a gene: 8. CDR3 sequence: CASSSQAAGGYEQYF. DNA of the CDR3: TGTGCCAGCAGCTCTCAGGCGGCGGGGGGCTACGAGCAGTACTTC.

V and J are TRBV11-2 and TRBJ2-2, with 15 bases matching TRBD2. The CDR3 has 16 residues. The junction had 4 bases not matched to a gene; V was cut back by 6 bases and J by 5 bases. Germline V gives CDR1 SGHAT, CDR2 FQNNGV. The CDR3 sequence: CASSPGLAGGTGELFF. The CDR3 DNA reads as TGTGCCAGCAGTCCCGGACTAGCGGGAGGGACCGGGGAGCTGTTTTTT. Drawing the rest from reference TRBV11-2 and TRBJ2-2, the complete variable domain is EAGVAQSPRYKIIEKRQSVAFWCNPISGHATLYWYQQILGQGPKLLIQFQNNGVVDDSQLPKDRFSAERLKGVDSTLKIQPAKLEDSAVYLCASSPGLAGGTGELFFGEGSRLTVL.

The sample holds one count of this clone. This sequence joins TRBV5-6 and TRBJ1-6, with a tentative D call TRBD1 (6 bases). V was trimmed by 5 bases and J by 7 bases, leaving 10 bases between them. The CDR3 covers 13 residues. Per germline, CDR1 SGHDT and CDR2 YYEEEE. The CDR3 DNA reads TGTGCCAGCAGTCGAGGGGGGAATTCACCCCTCCACTTT. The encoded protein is CASSRGGNSPLHF.

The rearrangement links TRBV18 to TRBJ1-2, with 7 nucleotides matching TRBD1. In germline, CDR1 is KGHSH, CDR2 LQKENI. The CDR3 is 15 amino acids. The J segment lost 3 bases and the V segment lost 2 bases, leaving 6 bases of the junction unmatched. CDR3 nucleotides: TGTGCCAGCTCACCAGGGGAGGGGGCCGACTATGGCTACACCTTC. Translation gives CASSPGEGADYGYTF.

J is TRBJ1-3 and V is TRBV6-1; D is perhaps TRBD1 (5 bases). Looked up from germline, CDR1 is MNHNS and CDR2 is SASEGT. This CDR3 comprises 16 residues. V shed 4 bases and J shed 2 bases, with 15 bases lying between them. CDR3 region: CASSGAWGGTGNTIYF. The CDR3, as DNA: TGTGCCAGCAGTGGCGCGTGGGGGGGAACTGGAAACACCATATATTTT.

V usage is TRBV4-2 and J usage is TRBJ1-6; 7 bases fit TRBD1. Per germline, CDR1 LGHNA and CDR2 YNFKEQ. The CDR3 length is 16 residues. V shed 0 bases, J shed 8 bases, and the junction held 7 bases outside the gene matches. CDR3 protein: CASSQDPTGRDSPLHF. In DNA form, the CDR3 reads TGTGCCAGCAGCCAAGATCCGACAGGGAGAGATTCACCCCTCCACTTT.

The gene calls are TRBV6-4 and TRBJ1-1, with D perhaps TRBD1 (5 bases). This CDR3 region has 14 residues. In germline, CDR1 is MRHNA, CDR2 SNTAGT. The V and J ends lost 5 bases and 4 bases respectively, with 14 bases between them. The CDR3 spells CASSRQGTSTEAFF. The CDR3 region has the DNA TGTGCCAGCAGTCGACAAGGGACTTCCACTGAAGCTTTCTTT.

CDR3 nucleotides: TGCAGCGTTGATTGGGTAGCGGGGACCCAGTACTTC. Translating gives CSVDWVAGTQYF. The chain is built from TRBV29-1 and TRBJ2-5; 7 bases line up with TRBD2. V dropped 3 bases and J dropped 7; count of bases not matched to a gene: 5. The CDR3 runs 12 residues. Germline CDR1 SQVTM, CDR2 ANQGSEA.

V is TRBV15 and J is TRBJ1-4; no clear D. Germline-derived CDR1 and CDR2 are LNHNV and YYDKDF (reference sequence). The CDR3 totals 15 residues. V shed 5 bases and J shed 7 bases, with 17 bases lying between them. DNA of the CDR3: TGTGCCACCAGCTCCCGACGGGAGCGGGGTGAAAAACTGTTTTTT. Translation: CATSSRRERGEKLFF.

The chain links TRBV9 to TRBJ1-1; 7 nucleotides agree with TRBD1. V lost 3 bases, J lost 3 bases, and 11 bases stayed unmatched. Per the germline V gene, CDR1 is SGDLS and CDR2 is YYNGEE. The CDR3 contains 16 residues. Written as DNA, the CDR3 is TGTGCCAGCAGCGGACGACAGGGAGGTGGGGACACTGAAGCTTTCTTT. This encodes CASSGRQGGGDTEAFF.